This section outlines one T cell receptor beta chain sequence together with its context. Assay: immunoSEQ multiplex PCR; the TCRdb copy retains only in-frame clones and omits some. This sample has tens of thousands of clones; about 92% occur once, and the top ten carry 0.15% to 0.2%. The germline CDR1 and CDR2 sequences are SGDLS and YYNGEE. V lost 0 bases and J 0 bases, leaving 7 bases between the germline ends. CDR3 length equals 15 residues. This specimen belongs to a study of T cell changes during pregnancy in multiple sclerosis. The receptor comes from a female donor with multiple sclerosis, enrolled in a pregnancy study. The starting material was CD4+ T cells from peripheral blood mononuclear cells, obtained in the second trimester of pregnancy. This chain connects TRBV9 to TRBJ1-3, with D unresolved. The CDR3 region has the DNA TGTGCCAGCAGCGTAGGGGCCGTCTCTGGAAACACCATATATTTT. Residues: CASSVGAVSGNTIYF.